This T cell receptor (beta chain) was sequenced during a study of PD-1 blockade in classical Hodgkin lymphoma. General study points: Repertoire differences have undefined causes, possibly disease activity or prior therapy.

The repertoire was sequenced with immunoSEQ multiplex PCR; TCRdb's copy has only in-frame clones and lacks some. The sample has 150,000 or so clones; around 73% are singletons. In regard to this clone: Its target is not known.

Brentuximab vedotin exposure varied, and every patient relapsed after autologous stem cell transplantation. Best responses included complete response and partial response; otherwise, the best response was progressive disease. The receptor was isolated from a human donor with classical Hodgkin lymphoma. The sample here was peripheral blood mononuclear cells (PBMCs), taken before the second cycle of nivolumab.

The CDR3 DNA follows: TGTGCCAGTAGATATAGCGGGACTTACGAGCAGTACTTC. It translates to CASRYSGTYEQYF. The chain uses TRBV19 and TRBJ2-7; 8 nucleotides match TRBD2. CDR3 length equals 13 residues. V lost 6 bases and J lost 4; bases outside the gene matches: 5. In germline, CDR1 is LNHDA, CDR2 SQIVND (reference sequence).